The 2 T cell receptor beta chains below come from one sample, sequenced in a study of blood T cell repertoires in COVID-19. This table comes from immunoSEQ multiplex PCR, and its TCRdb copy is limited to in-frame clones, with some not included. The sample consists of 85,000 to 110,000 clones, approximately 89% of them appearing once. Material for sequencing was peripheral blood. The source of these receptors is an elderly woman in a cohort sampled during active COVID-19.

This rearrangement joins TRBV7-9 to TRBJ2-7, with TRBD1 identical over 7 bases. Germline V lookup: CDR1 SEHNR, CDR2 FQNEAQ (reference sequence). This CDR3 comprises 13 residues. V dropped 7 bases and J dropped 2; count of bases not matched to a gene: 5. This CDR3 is CASNTGTAYEQYF. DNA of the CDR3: TGTGCCAGCAATACCGGGACAGCCTACGAGCAGTACTTC.

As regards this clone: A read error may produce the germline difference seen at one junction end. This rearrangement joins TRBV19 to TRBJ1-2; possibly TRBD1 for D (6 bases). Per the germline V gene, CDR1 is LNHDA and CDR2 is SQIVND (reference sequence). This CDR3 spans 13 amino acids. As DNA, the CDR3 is TGTGCCAGTAGTATAGCCCCAGGGGCGGCCGGCCCCTTC. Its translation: CASSIAPGAAGPF.